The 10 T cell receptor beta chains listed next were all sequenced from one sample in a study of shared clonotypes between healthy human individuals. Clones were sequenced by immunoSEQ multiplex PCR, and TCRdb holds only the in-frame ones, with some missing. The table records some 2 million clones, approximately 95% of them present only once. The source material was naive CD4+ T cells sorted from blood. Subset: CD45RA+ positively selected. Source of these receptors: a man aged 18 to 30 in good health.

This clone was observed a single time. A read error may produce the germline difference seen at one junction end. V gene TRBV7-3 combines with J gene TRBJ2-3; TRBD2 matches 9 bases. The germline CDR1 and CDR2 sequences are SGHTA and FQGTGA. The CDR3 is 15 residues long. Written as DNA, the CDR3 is TGTGCCAGCAGCGCAACCGGGACTAGCAGAGATACGCAGTATTTT. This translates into CASSATGTSRDTQYF.

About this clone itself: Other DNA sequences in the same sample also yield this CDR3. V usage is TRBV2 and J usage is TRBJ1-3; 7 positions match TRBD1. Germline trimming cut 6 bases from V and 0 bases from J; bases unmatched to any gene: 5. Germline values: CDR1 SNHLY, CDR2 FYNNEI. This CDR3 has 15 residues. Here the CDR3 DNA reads TGTGCCAGCAGCAGAACAGGGGACTCTGGAAACACCATATATTTT. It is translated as CASSRTGDSGNTIYF. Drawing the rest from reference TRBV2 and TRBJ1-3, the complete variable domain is EPEVTQTPSHQVTQMGQEVILRCVPISNHLYFYWYRQILGQKVEFLVSFYNNEISEKSEIFDDQFSVERPDGSNFTLKIRSTKLEDSAMYFCASSRTGDSGNTIYFGEGSWLTVV.

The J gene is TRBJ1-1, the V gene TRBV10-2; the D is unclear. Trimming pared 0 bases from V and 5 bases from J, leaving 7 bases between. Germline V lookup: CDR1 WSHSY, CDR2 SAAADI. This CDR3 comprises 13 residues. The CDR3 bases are TGCGCCAGCAGTGAGTCGAGGGTGACTGAAGCTTTCTTT. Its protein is CASSESRVTEAFF.

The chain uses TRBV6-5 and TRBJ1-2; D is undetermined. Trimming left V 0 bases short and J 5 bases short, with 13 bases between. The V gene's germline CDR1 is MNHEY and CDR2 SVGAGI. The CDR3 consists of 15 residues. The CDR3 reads CASSYSIWTPYGYTF. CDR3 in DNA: TGTGCCAGCAGTTACTCGATTTGGACGCCGTATGGCTACACCTTC.

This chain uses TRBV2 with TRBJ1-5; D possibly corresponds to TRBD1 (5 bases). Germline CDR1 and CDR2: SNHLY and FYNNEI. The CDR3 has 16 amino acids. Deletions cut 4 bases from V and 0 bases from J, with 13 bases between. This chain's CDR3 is CASSGQGRYSNQPQHF. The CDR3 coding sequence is TGTGCCAGCAGTGGTCAGGGACGGTATAGCAATCAGCCCCAGCATTTT.

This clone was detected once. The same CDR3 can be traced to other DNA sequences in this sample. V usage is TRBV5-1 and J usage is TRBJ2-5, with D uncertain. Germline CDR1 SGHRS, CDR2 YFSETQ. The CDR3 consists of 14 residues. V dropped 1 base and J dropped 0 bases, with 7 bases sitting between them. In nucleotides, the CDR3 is TGCGCCAGCAGCTTGCGAGGCGACCAAGAGACCCAGTACTTC. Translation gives CASSLRGDQETQYF.

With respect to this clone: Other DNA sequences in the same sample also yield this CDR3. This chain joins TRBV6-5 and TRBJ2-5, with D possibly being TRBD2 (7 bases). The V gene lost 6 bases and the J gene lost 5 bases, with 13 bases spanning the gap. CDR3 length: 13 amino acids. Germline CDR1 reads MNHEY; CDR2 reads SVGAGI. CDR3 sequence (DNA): TGTGCCAGCAGGCCGGGGGGCGCGGAGACCCAGTACTTC. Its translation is CASRPGGAETQYF.

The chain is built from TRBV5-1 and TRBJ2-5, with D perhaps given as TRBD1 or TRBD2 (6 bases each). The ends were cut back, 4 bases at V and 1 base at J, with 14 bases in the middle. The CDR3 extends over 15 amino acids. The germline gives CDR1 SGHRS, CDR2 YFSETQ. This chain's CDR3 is CASSPPGAFQETQYF. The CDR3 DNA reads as TGCGCCAGCAGCCCCCCGGGGGCCTTCCAAGAGACCCAGTACTTC.

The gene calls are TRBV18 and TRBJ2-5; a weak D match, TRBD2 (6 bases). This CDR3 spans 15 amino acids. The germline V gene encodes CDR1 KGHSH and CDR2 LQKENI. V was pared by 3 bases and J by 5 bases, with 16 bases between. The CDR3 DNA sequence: TGTGCCAGCTCACCCATGGGGGAGGTGGAGGAGACCCAGTACTTC. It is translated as CASSPMGEVEETQYF.

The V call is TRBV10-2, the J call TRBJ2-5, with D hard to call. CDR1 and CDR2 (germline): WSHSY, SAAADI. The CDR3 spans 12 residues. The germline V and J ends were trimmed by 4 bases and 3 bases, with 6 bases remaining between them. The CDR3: CASSGGEETQYF. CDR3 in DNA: TGCGCCAGCAGTGGTGGGGAAGAGACCCAGTACTTC.